Listed below are T cell receptor beta chains from one sample, sequenced in a study of control samples from healthy donors and cancer patients. TCRdb keeps only in-frame clones here, not all; method: immunoSEQ multiplex PCR. The table includes about 52,000 clones, 90% to 95% detected once. Sample: blood. Every receptor here comes from a man aged 25 to 40 in good health. Both conserved end residues are trimmed from each CDR3. The order of the fields is V gene, CDR3 protein.

v_call: TRBV7-3; cdr3_aa: ASSLGTRLADSYNEQF
v_call: TRBV4-2; cdr3_aa: ASSQEAGFNEKLF
v_call: TRBV11-3; cdr3_aa: ASSSPQGASYNEQF
v_call: TRBV18; cdr3_aa: ASSPLNEQY
v_call: TRBV4-1; cdr3_aa: ASSQDRGHGYT
v_call: TRBV5-6; cdr3_aa: ASSLTQPGYGYT
v_call: TRBV3-1/TRBV3-2; cdr3_aa: ASSWDSTGGGQY
v_call: TRBV19; cdr3_aa: ASSPRGPGDIQY
v_call: TRBV7-2; cdr3_aa: ASSLIGTNSGNTIY
v_call: TRBV19; cdr3_aa: ASSISGSMNTEAF
v_call: TRBV28; cdr3_aa: ASSSRNYEQY
v_call: TRBV5-4; cdr3_aa: ASSQRTGIDEQY
v_call: TRBV7-9; cdr3_aa: ASSSGGRLLGEQY
v_call: TRBV18; cdr3_aa: ASSPKIAREDTDTQY
v_call: TRBV4-3; cdr3_aa: ASSQDLGFDGYT
v_call: TRBV7-9; cdr3_aa: ASSLGAGEKLF
v_call: TRBV28; cdr3_aa: ASSSRRKGTGELF
v_call: TRBV7-9; cdr3_aa: ASSQGDRLNYGYT
v_call: TRBV19; cdr3_aa: ASTLTGDNYGYT
v_call: TRBV7-8; cdr3_aa: ASSRLSGTSGSEQY
v_call: TRBV5-1; cdr3_aa: ASSMTGKETQY
v_call: TRBV7-8; cdr3_aa: ASSQGFINEQF
v_call: TRBV11-1; cdr3_aa: ASSLAGAHSPLH
v_call: TRBV24-1; cdr3_aa: ATSDGTGSDEQY
v_call: TRBV2; cdr3_aa: ASSVWGTNEKLF
v_call: TRBV12-3/TRBV12-4; cdr3_aa: ASGWETQY
v_call: TRBV4-3; cdr3_aa: ASSHAGTSGRGSYNEQF
v_call: TRBV6-1; cdr3_aa: ASSDGARAYGYT
v_call: TRBV5-5; cdr3_aa: ASSLELTGGGGYT